The 23 T cell receptor beta chains below all came from one sample that was sequenced in a study of shared clonotypes between healthy human individuals. Sequencing was performed with immunoSEQ multiplex PCR; in TCRdb, only in-frame clones are kept and a portion is missing. Here the sample spans about 2.2 million clones, about 92% being singletons. CD45RO negativity and positive selection for CCR7 defined naive CD8 cells, a population that excluded terminally differentiated effector memory CD45RA+ cells. Sequenced sample: naive CD8+ T cells from PBMCs. These receptors came from a man aged 18 to 29 in good health. Some clones in this sample may be carry-over from other donors' samples.

This clone was seen only once. The chain is built from TRBV5-1 and TRBJ1-1; no clear D gene. The CDR3 is 11 residues long. V lost 4 bases and J lost 5, with 6 bases in between. The germline CDR1 and CDR2 sequences are SGHRS and YFSETQ. CDR3: CASSHATEAFF. CDR3 in DNA: TGCGCCAGCAGCCACGCTACTGAAGCTTTCTTT. Full variable domain (missing parts from reference TRBV5-1 and TRBJ1-1): KAGVTQTPRYLIKTRGQQVTLSCSPISGHRSVSWYQQTPGQGLQFLFEYFSETQRNKGNFPGRFSGRQFSNSRSEMNVSTLELGDSALYLCASSHATEAFFGQGTRLTVV.

The chain has TRBV2 and TRBJ2-1, with 9 bases fitting TRBD1. CDR1 is SNHLY and CDR2 is FYNNEI in the germline V gene. J was trimmed by 2 bases and V by 3 bases; bases with no gene match: 8. The CDR3 is 17 residues long. CDR3 region: CASSDPGTGNTYNEQFF. The CDR3 nucleotides read TGTGCCAGCAGTGACCCCGGGACAGGGAACACCTACAATGAGCAGTTCTTC.

The CDR3 loop reads CASSPPGQPAETQYF. CDR3 DNA sequence: TGTGCCAGCAGCCCTCCGGGACAGCCAGCAGAGACCCAGTACTTC. This sequence joins TRBV5-6 and TRBJ2-5; 7 positions match TRBD1. V trimming: 4 bases; J trimming: 4 bases; junction bases outside the gene matches: 10. Looked up from germline, CDR1 is SGHDT and CDR2 is YYEEEE. This CDR3 contains 15 residues.

This chain links TRBV28 with TRBJ2-5; the D gene could be TRBD1 or TRBD2 (6 bases each). Germline lookup yields CDR1 MDHEN and CDR2 SYDVKM. Trimming took off 1 base at V and 5 bases at J, with 14 bases between the two ends. The CDR3 totals 15 residues. The CDR3 is CASSLFGGREETQYF. The DNA of the CDR3 is TGTGCCAGCAGTTTATTCGGGGGCCGGGAGGAGACCCAGTACTTC.

This clone was recorded only once. The chain couples TRBV28 to TRBJ1-5; tentative D call: TRBD1 (5 bases). The CDR3 loop spans 16 amino acids. Germline CDR1 MDHEN, CDR2 SYDVKM. V was cut by 5 bases and J by 9 bases, with 23 bases left in between. The CDR3 bases are TGTGCCAGCAGTCCGCCGACAGATTACCTGCGTCTGCCCCAGCATTTT. This encodes CASSPPTDYLRLPQHF.

This clone was observed a handful of times. Other DNA sequences of this sample code for an identical CDR3. J is TRBJ1-1 and V is TRBV4-1; no clear D. Germline V gene sequence: CDR1 MGHRA, CDR2 YSYEKL. There are 15 residues in the CDR3. V shed 1 base and J shed 2 bases, with 11 bases lying between them. The CDR3 here is CASSQVPGLNTEAFF. CDR3 in DNA: TGCGCCAGCAGCCAAGTTCCCGGGCTCAACACTGAAGCTTTCTTT.

The rearrangement links TRBV7-9 to TRBJ2-5; 9 positions agree with TRBD2. V lost 5 bases to trimming and J lost 0 bases; unmatched junction nucleotides: 7. The CDR3 has 16 residues. The germline V gene encodes CDR1 SEHNR and CDR2 FQNEAQ (reference sequence). This CDR3 is CASSEGTSRYQETQYF. In DNA, the CDR3 is TGTGCCAGCAGCGAGGGGACTAGCAGGTACCAAGAGACCCAGTACTTC.

The V call is TRBV27, the J call TRBJ2-7; the D is unclear. The V end was cut by 6 bases, the J end by 7 bases, with 16 bases between. Germline V gives CDR1 MNHEY, CDR2 SMNVEV (reference sequence). This CDR3 spans 13 amino acids. CDR3 sequence: CASSNLAGAEQYF. Written as DNA, the CDR3 is TGTGCCAGCAGCAACCTTGCCGGCGCGGAGCAGTACTTC.

The V gene is TRBV19, the J gene TRBJ2-7, with D tentatively TRBD1 (5 bases). The CDR3 contains 14 residues. Deletions cut 2 bases from V and 3 bases from J, with 11 bases between. Germline values: CDR1 LNHDA, CDR2 SQIVND (reference sequence). CDR3 residues: CASSITGDGYEQYF. The DNA of the CDR3 is TGTGCCAGTAGTATAACAGGCGATGGCTACGAGCAGTACTTC. The full variable domain, its missing parts supplied by reference TRBV19 and TRBJ2-7, is DGGITQSPKYLFRKEGQNVTLSCEQNLNHDAMYWYRQDPGQGLRLIYYSQIVNDFQKGDIAEGYSVSREKKESFPLTVTSAQKNPTAFYLCASSITGDGYEQYFGPGTRLTVT.

This sequence joins TRBV16 and TRBJ2-1, with 8 positions matching TRBD2. The CDR3 runs to 16 residues. Trimming cost V 1 base and J 4 bases; bases outside gene matches: 6. The V gene's germline CDR1 is KGHSY and CDR2 FQNENV. CDR3 sequence (DNA): TGTGCCAGCAGCCAATTGGGTGCGGGAGGTTACAATGAGCAGTTCTTC. This sequence encodes CASSQLGAGGYNEQFF.

V is TRBV7-2 and J is TRBJ1-1; D may be TRBD1 (6 bases). CDR1 is SGHTA, CDR2 FQGNSA, per germline. The CDR3 covers 15 residues. Trimming cost V 5 bases and J 1 base, with 14 bases left between them. In DNA form, the CDR3 reads TGTGCCAGCAGCCTGACAGGACTTTCGAACACTGAAGCTTTCTTT. Translating it yields CASSLTGLSNTEAFF.

The rearrangement links TRBV6-1 to TRBJ1-1; 7 bases agree with TRBD1. V trimming: 3 bases; J trimming: 10 bases; junction bases outside the gene matches: 11. This CDR3 comprises 14 residues. Germline-derived CDR1 and CDR2 are MNHNS and SASEGT. The CDR3 region has the DNA TGTGCCAGCAGTGAGACTCGAGGGGGCGAGGGAGCTTTCTTT. This encodes CASSETRGGEGAFF.

The chain uses TRBV6-5 and TRBJ1-4; tentative D call: TRBD1 (6 bases). The CDR3 contains 15 residues. Trimming cost V 0 bases and J 5 bases, with 10 bases left between them. Germline assignment: CDR1 MNHEY and CDR2 SVGAGI. CDR3 DNA sequence: TGTGCCAGCAGTTACTCCTTGGACAGAAATGAAAAACTGTTTTTT. It is translated as CASSYSLDRNEKLFF.

The gene calls are TRBV28 and TRBJ2-1; 7 nucleotides align to TRBD1. The CDR3 has 13 amino acids. V lost 8 bases, J lost 0 bases, and 1 base stayed unmatched. The germline CDR1 and CDR2 sequences are MDHEN and SYDVKM. The CDR3 region is CASRDSSYNEQFF. The CDR3 DNA sequence: TGTGCCAGCCGGGACAGCTCCTACAATGAGCAGTTCTTC.

The chain links TRBV18 to TRBJ2-7; D possibly corresponds to TRBD1 (6 bases). CDR1 KGHSH and CDR2 LQKENI come from the germline V gene. Trimming stripped 5 bases from V and 1 base from J, with 15 bases between. The CDR3 is made up of 15 amino acids. The CDR3 DNA is TGTGCCAGCTCAGTTAATCAAGGGGGATCCTACGAGCAGTACTTC. It is translated as CASSVNQGGSYEQYF. The complete variable domain, with remaining parts taken from reference TRBV18 and TRBJ2-7, reads NAGVMQNPRHLVRRRGQEARLRCSPMKGHSHVYWYRQLPEEGLKFMVYLQKENIIDESGMPKERFSAEFPKEGPSILRIQQVVRGDSAAYFCASSVNQGGSYEQYFGPGTRLTVT.

Turning to this clone: Other nucleotide sequences in the sample specify the same CDR3. The chain has TRBV9 and TRBJ2-2; the D is unclear. Trimming took 0 bases from V and 7 from J, leaving 7 bases between them. The CDR3 has 13 amino acids. Germline V gives CDR1 SGDLS, CDR2 YYNGEE. In DNA form, the CDR3 reads TGTGCCAGCAGCGTAGGGGCGGTCGGGGAGCTGTTTTTT. Its protein is CASSVGAVGELFF.

This clone was observed a single time. This chain uses TRBV7-2 with TRBJ2-1, with a tentative D call TRBD2 (6 bases). The CDR3 consists of 14 residues. Germline CDR1 is SGHTA and CDR2 is FQGNSA. Trimming took off 4 bases at V and 4 bases at J, with 11 bases between the two ends. The CDR3 sequence is CASSSTRRYNEQFF. The CDR3 coding sequence is TGTGCCAGCAGCTCGACTAGGAGGTACAATGAGCAGTTCTTC.

This clone appeared a single time. The CDR3 does not close with the conserved phenylalanine or tryptophan, likely indicating a read error. It is unclear where the CDR3 begins or ends on the DNA, so no DNA is shown, and the CDR3 is as TCRdb lists it. The gene calls are TRBV6-1 and TRBJ2-7; the table's D call of TRBD1 was not tested on the DNA. Germline CDR1 reads MNHNS; CDR2 reads SASEGT. The CDR3 adds up to 12 amino acids, both ends counted. The CDR3 reads CASSHRGDRDGI.

This clone was seen just once. V is TRBV29-1 and J is TRBJ1-1, with TRBD1 identical over 10 bases. Germline values: CDR1 SQVTM, CDR2 ANQGSEA. The CDR3 is 17 amino acids. Trimming removed 0 bases from V and 5 bases from J; junction bases left unmatched: 12. The CDR3 DNA is TGCAGCGTTGAAGATCGACAGGGGGCGGCTTCATATACTGAAGCTTTCTTT. Translating it yields CSVEDRQGAASYTEAFF.

The gene calls are TRBV19 and TRBJ1-5; D possibly corresponds to TRBD1 (5 bases). Per the germline V gene, CDR1 is LNHDA and CDR2 is SQIVND (reference sequence). This CDR3 has 14 residues. The V end lost 10 bases, the J end lost 0 bases, and 13 bases lay between the germline ends. The CDR3 nucleotides read TGTGCCACTGGGGCCGGATATAGCAATCAGCCCCAGCATTTT. This codes for CATGAGYSNQPQHF.

V and J are TRBV27 and TRBJ2-1, with D possibly called TRBD1 or TRBD2 (5 bases each). This CDR3 has 15 residues. The V gene's germline CDR1 is MNHEY and CDR2 SMNVEV (reference sequence). Trimming removed 5 bases from V and 1 base from J, with 12 bases in between. CDR3 sequence reads: CASSARDGSYNEQFF. In nucleotides, the CDR3 is TGTGCCAGCAGTGCACGGGACGGATCCTACAATGAGCAGTTCTTC.

The chain employs TRBV19 and TRBJ2-5, with D possibly matching TRBD2 (5 bases). V shed 6 bases and J shed 4 bases, with 18 bases lying between them. CDR3 length: 15 residues. CDR1 is LNHDA and CDR2 is SQIVND in the germline V gene (reference sequence). The CDR3 loop reads CASSFTRVGRETQYF. The CDR3 DNA follows: TGTGCCAGTAGCTTCACCCGGGTGGGGAGAGAGACCCAGTACTTC.

This clone is a singleton in its sample. This chain connects TRBV28 to TRBJ1-1, with TRBD1 identical over 11 bases. Germline loops: CDR1 MDHEN, CDR2 SYDVKM. The CDR3 spans 18 residues. V shed 2 bases and J 3 bases; nucleotides not matched to a gene: 11. CDR3 residues: CASSLHSRTGGWDTEAFF. CDR3 nucleotides: TGTGCCAGCAGTTTACACTCACGGACAGGGGGCTGGGACACTGAAGCTTTCTTT.